This T cell receptor (beta chain) was sequenced in a study of blood T cell repertoires in COVID-19. Across the whole study: Some COVID-19 samples were acute and others convalescent; all came from the United States, Italy and Spain. Nucleic acid was either cDNA or gDNA, and it came from T cells, B-cell-depleted T cells, or PBMCs.

Seattle's cohort entered during active infection and was followed longitudinally. Measured with immunoSEQ multiplex PCR; TCRdb has only the in-frame clones, and not every one. The repertoire has roughly 130,000 clones, around 90% of them found once; the top ten carry roughly 2.5%. The receptor was isolated from a human donor with COVID-19, enrolled during active disease. The donor label of this sample is uncertain. Material for sequencing was peripheral blood.

The CDR3 region has the DNA TGTGCCAGCAGTTACTCGTCTAGCTATGGCTACACCTTC. Amino acid sequence: CASSYSSSYGYTF. The chain carries TRBV6-5 and TRBJ1-2, with D uncertain. CDR1 and CDR2 from the germline V gene are MNHEY and SVGAGI. The CDR3 is 13 amino acids. V was shortened by 0 bases and J by 4 bases, with 6 bases between the two germline ends.